This T cell receptor (beta chain) was obtained from a study of blood T cells in healthy people across ages. Points from the study as a whole: Higher diversity and more naive CD4+ cells were features of long-lived donors, compared to aged donors. Unsorted PBMCs ruled out conclusive naive versus antigen-experienced comparison. Higher naive T cell percentage went strongly together with higher TCR beta diversity.

Researchers report isolating at least 7 million PBMCs per sample. For the second PCR, which ran for 7 to 11 cycles, a sample-barcoded 5' primer and a J-beta primer mix were used. Via MiXCR, TCRdb re-called the 5' RACE reads, giving one row per CDR3 protein. Of over 1,200,000 distinct CDR3 sequences listed, 55% to 75% are singletons. The V end lost 5 bases, the J end lost 2 bases, and 17 bases lay between the germline ends. The CDR3 loop spans 16 amino acids. Per germline, CDR1 SEHNR and CDR2 FQNEAQ (reference sequence). This clonotype has only one observation. What it binds is unknown. The gene calls are TRBV7-9 and TRBJ2-3, with D possibly being TRBD1 (6 bases). The sequenced material came from blood. The TCR was taken from a man aged 18 to 35 in good health. The CDR3 region has the DNA TGTGCCAGCAGCGGCAGGACTGAGGGGGACACAGATACGCAGTATTTT. Protein: CASSGRTEGDTDTQYF.